These T cell receptor beta chains were read from a single sample in a study of blood T cell repertoires in COVID-19. TCRdb's copy holds only in-frame clones and misses some; the assay was immunoSEQ multiplex PCR. The table records 200,000 to 250,000 clones, approximately 90% of them present only once. Sequenced input: peripheral blood. Every receptor here comes from a woman between 18 and 29 years old who had recovered from COVID-19. Both conserved end residues are part of each CDR3. The order of the fields is J gene, D gene, V gene, clone size, CDR3 protein, CDR3 DNA. D genes are given only for firm matches. Only part of the rows carry a size: once, few, many, or a class if the clone is expanded.

j_gene: TRBJ1-5; d_gene: TRBD1; v_gene: TRBV20-1; abundance: .; CDR3aa: CSASGGFRGPGQPQHF; CDR3nt: TGCAGTGCTAGTGGAGGGTTCAGGGGGCCAGGTCAGCCCCAGCATTTT
j_gene: TRBJ2-1; d_gene: .; v_gene: TRBV9; abundance: .; CDR3aa: CASNDSPSRTNRGNEQFF; CDR3nt: TGTGCCAGCAACGATTCCCCTTCTCGGACTAATCGGGGCAATGAGCAGTTCTTC
j_gene: TRBJ1-2; d_gene: TRBD1; v_gene: TRBV9; abundance: .; CDR3aa: CASSSTSGTGGGGYTF; CDR3nt: TGTGCCAGCAGCTCAACCTCCGGGACAGGGGGCGGAGGCTACACCTTC
j_gene: TRBJ2-1; d_gene: TRBD2; v_gene: TRBV19; abundance: few; CDR3aa: CASSLTSGRGPFF; CDR3nt: TGTGCCAGTAGTCTTACTAGCGGGAGGGGTCCGTTCTTC
j_gene: TRBJ2-5; d_gene: .; v_gene: TRBV18; abundance: .; CDR3aa: CASSQPGLRETQYF; CDR3nt: TGTGCCAGCTCCCAGCCGGGTCTGCGAGAGACCCAGTACTTC
j_gene: TRBJ2-7; d_gene: .; v_gene: TRBV7-3; abundance: few; CDR3aa: CASSKFDEQYF; CDR3nt: TGTGCCAGCAGTAAATTTGACGAGCAGTACTTC
j_gene: TRBJ2-6; d_gene: .; v_gene: TRBV18; abundance: .; CDR3aa: CASSQQGNGANVLTF; CDR3nt: TGTGCCAGCTCACAACAGGGAAACGGGGCCAACGTCCTGACTTTC
j_gene: TRBJ2-3; d_gene: .; v_gene: TRBV10-3; abundance: .; CDR3aa: CAINGQGASTDTQYF; CDR3nt: TGTGCCATCAACGGGCAGGGTGCTAGCACAGATACGCAGTATTTT
j_gene: TRBJ1-2; d_gene: TRBD1; v_gene: TRBV30; abundance: .; CDR3aa: CAWRRRDRANYGYTF; CDR3nt: TGTGCCTGGAGAAGACGGGACAGGGCTAACTATGGCTACACCTTC
j_gene: TRBJ2-5; d_gene: TRBD2; v_gene: TRBV4-3; abundance: .; CDR3aa: CASSLLIGEGETQYF; CDR3nt: TGCGCCAGCAGCCTTCTGATAGGGGAGGGAGAGACCCAGTACTTC
j_gene: TRBJ2-2; d_gene: .; v_gene: TRBV7-7; abundance: .; CDR3aa: CASSLRDTTGELFF; CDR3nt: TGTGCCAGCAGCTTACGGGACACCACCGGGGAGCTGTTTTTT
j_gene: TRBJ1-2; d_gene: TRBD1; v_gene: TRBV7-6; abundance: .; CDR3aa: CASSPQGQGFNYGYTF; CDR3nt: TGTGCCAGCAGCCCCCAGGGACAGGGGTTCAACTATGGCTACACCTTC
j_gene: TRBJ2-7; d_gene: TRBD1; v_gene: TRBV6-2/TRBV6-3; abundance: once; CDR3aa: CASSDRGQRAYEQYF; CDR3nt: TGTGCCAGCAGTGACAGGGGGCAGAGGGCCTACGAGCAGTACTTC
j_gene: TRBJ2-1; d_gene: .; v_gene: TRBV10-1; abundance: once; CDR3aa: CASSGRDSNNEQFF; CDR3nt: TGCGCCAGCAGTGGTCGGGACTCAAACAATGAGCAGTTCTTC
j_gene: TRBJ2-2; d_gene: TRBD1; v_gene: TRBV19; abundance: .; CDR3aa: CASSFTGAGELFF; CDR3nt: TGTGCCAGTAGTTTCACAGGGGCCGGGGAGCTGTTTTTT
j_gene: TRBJ2-1; d_gene: TRBD2; v_gene: TRBV6-5; abundance: .; CDR3aa: CASSYPTEGGQVEQFF; CDR3nt: TGTGCCAGCAGTTACCCCACCGAGGGAGGGCAGGTTGAGCAGTTCTTC
j_gene: TRBJ1-2; d_gene: .; v_gene: TRBV30; abundance: .; CDR3aa: CAWSRVNYGYTF; CDR3nt: TGTGCCTGGAGTAGAGTTAACTATGGCTACACCTTC
j_gene: TRBJ2-7; d_gene: TRBD2; v_gene: TRBV9; abundance: once; CDR3aa: CASSALAGPSFSYEQYF; CDR3nt: TGTGCCAGCAGCGCCCTAGCGGGCCCCTCATTCTCCTACGAGCAGTACTTC
j_gene: TRBJ1-3; d_gene: .; v_gene: TRBV6-2/TRBV6-3; abundance: .; CDR3aa: CASSPDGVSGNTIYF; CDR3nt: TGTGCCAGCAGCCCCGACGGGGTCTCTGGAAACACCATATATTTT
j_gene: TRBJ2-7; d_gene: .; v_gene: TRBV6-5; abundance: .; CDR3aa: CASSYSGGAGEQYF; CDR3nt: TGTGCCAGCAGTTACTCGGGGGGGGCAGGCGAGCAGTACTTC
j_gene: TRBJ2-2; d_gene: .; v_gene: TRBV5-5; abundance: few; CDR3aa: CASSLMHSPGELFF; CDR3nt: TGTGCCAGCAGCTTGATGCACAGTCCCGGGGAGCTGTTTTTT
j_gene: TRBJ2-3; d_gene: TRBD2; v_gene: TRBV11-3; abundance: once; CDR3aa: CASSLGTSGSGTDTQYF; CDR3nt: TGTGCCAGCAGCTTAGGGACTAGCGGGAGTGGCACAGATACGCAGTATTTT
j_gene: TRBJ2-7; d_gene: TRBD1; v_gene: TRBV15; abundance: .; CDR3aa: CATSRGQGFDEQYF; CDR3nt: TGTGCCACCAGCAGGGGACAGGGTTTCGACGAGCAGTACTTC
j_gene: TRBJ2-3; d_gene: TRBD1; v_gene: TRBV10-3; abundance: few; CDR3aa: CAIADRGDTQYF; CDR3nt: TGTGCCATCGCGGACAGGGGGGATACGCAGTATTTT
j_gene: TRBJ1-1; d_gene: .; v_gene: TRBV19; abundance: once; CDR3aa: CASNSRESTEAFF; CDR3nt: TGTGCCAGTAACTCCAGGGAATCGACTGAAGCTTTCTTT
j_gene: TRBJ2-3; d_gene: TRBD2; v_gene: TRBV9; abundance: .; CDR3aa: CASSVPSGGPDTQYF; CDR3nt: TGTGCCAGCAGCGTACCTAGCGGAGGCCCCGATACGCAGTATTTT
j_gene: TRBJ2-1; d_gene: .; v_gene: TRBV6-2/TRBV6-3; abundance: .; CDR3aa: CASSYRRGEQFF; CDR3nt: TGTGCCAGCAGTTACAGGCGAGGTGAGCAGTTCTTC
j_gene: TRBJ1-2; d_gene: .; v_gene: TRBV9; abundance: .; CDR3aa: CASSVARWGYTF; CDR3nt: TGTGCCAGCAGCGTAGCCAGGTGGGGCTACACCTTC
j_gene: TRBJ2-3; d_gene: .; v_gene: TRBV7-2; abundance: .; CDR3aa: CASSLGGLTDTQYF; CDR3nt: TGTGCCAGCAGCTTAGGGGGCCTCACAGATACGCAGTATTTT
j_gene: TRBJ2-7; d_gene: TRBD2; v_gene: TRBV4-1; abundance: .; CDR3aa: CASSQRAGGPDEQYF; CDR3nt: TGCGCCAGCAGCCAAAGAGCGGGAGGGCCTGACGAGCAGTACTTC
j_gene: TRBJ1-1; d_gene: TRBD1; v_gene: TRBV2; abundance: few; CDR3aa: CASSEGRGQNYMNTEAFF; CDR3nt: TGTGCCAGCAGTGAAGGCCGGGGACAGAACTACATGAACACTGAAGCTTTCTTT
j_gene: TRBJ2-7; d_gene: .; v_gene: TRBV9; abundance: .; CDR3aa: CASSIGGELEYFEQYF; CDR3nt: TGTGCCAGCAGTATCGGAGGGGAGTTAGAGTACTTCGAGCAGTACTTC
j_gene: TRBJ1-5; d_gene: .; v_gene: TRBV6-1; abundance: .; CDR3aa: CASSEVRGNQPQHF; CDR3nt: TGTGCCAGCAGTGAAGTAAGGGGGAATCAGCCCCAGCATTTT
j_gene: TRBJ2-7; d_gene: .; v_gene: TRBV11-3; abundance: .; CDR3aa: CASSPTGVPPYEQYF; CDR3nt: TGTGCCAGCAGCCCAACAGGAGTCCCGCCCTACGAGCAGTACTTC
j_gene: TRBJ2-1; d_gene: .; v_gene: TRBV7-9; abundance: .; CDR3aa: CASSLEPNEQFF; CDR3nt: TGTGCCAGCAGCTTAGAGCCGAATGAGCAGTTCTTC
j_gene: TRBJ1-1; d_gene: .; v_gene: TRBV9; abundance: .; CDR3aa: CASSVGGLGEAFF; CDR3nt: TGTGCCAGCAGCGTAGGGGGCTTGGGGGAAGCTTTCTTT
j_gene: TRBJ1-2; d_gene: TRBD1; v_gene: TRBV18; abundance: .; CDR3aa: CASSLDMRTGLPLSF; CDR3nt: TGTGCCAGCTCACTGGATATGCGGACAGGGCTTCCCCTCTCATTC